The subject of this entry is one TCR beta chain. Each CDR3 protein gets one entry after TCRdb re-called the reads with MiXCR. The data contain hundreds of thousands of distinct CDR3 sequences, 18% of them singletons. This CDR3 is built from 14 residues. V trimming: 6 bases; J trimming: 5 bases; junction bases outside the gene matches: 7. CDR1 and CDR2 from the germline V gene are LNHDA and SQIVND (reference sequence). The data were obtained in a study of T cell repertoires in cytomegalovirus infection. This clonotype was obtained from a human donor in good health (CMV status not recorded). Some clones in this sample may be carry-over from other donors' samples. The sequenced sample was PBMCs. V and J are TRBV19 and TRBJ1-5; 7 bases match TRBD1. CDR3 in DNA: TGTGCCAGTAGAGGCAGGGGGGTAGATCAGCCCCAGCATTTT. This sequence encodes CASRGRGVDQPQHF.